This T cell receptor (beta chain) was profiled in a study of T-cell memory formation after mild COVID-19. Findings and limits, study-wide: Clones that contracted from day 15 to 85 were balanced CD4/CD8, while later expanders leaned CD4+.

MiXCR, run by TCRdb on the 5' RACE reads, gives a single entry per CDR3 protein. The table has roughly 620,000 distinct CDR3 sequences, 15% to 20% seen once; the top ten hold about 12%. Germline CDR1 reads MGHRA; CDR2 reads YSYEKL. J gave up 2 bases and V 4 bases, and 9 bases lay outside the gene matches. The CDR3 covers 16 residues. This clonotype has more than one count but fewer than ten. The antigen remains undetermined. The sequenced sample was PBMCs or a T cell subset sorted from them (not recorded which). The sequence was collected from an adult woman who had mild COVID-19 (a few samples of this study predate the infection). Cell type and time point are not known. V usage is TRBV4-1 and J usage is TRBJ2-5; 8 bases agree with TRBD2. The CDR3: CASSLEASGSQETQYF. CDR3 DNA: TGCGCCAGCAGCCTCGAAGCTAGCGGGTCGCAAGAGACCCAGTACTTC.